The 9 T cell receptor beta chains below all came from one sample that was sequenced in a study of T cell responses to AZD1222 COVID-19 vaccine. Using immunoSEQ multiplex PCR, the repertoire was profiled, and TCRdb retains in-frame clones only, with some absent. The sample carries 90,000 to 150,000 clones, roughly 87% recorded once. The source was peripheral blood, collected 28 days after the second AZD1222 dose. The source of these receptors is an adult who received the AZD1222 COVID-19 vaccine.

The chain uses TRBV6-5 and TRBJ2-1; TRBD2 aligns across 11 bases. J was trimmed by 10 bases and V by 2 bases; bases with no gene match: 10. The CDR3 spans 16 residues. In germline, CDR1 is MNHEY, CDR2 SVGAGI. The CDR3 DNA reads as TGTGCCAGCAGTTACAACATAGCGGGGGGGCCGTGGGAGCAGTTCTTC. Translated, it gives CASSYNIAGGPWEQFF.

This chain connects TRBV6-2 or TRBV6-3 to TRBJ1-2; perhaps TRBD1 as D (6 bases). This CDR3 region has 14 residues. In germline, CDR1 is MNHEY, CDR2 SVGEGT. V was cut by 4 bases and J by 4 bases, with 13 bases left in between. CDR3 in DNA: TGTGCCAGCAGTTCCAGGGGTGCTGGCTATGGCTACACCTTC. Translating it yields CASSSRGAGYGYTF.

The gene calls are TRBV4-3 and TRBJ2-2; D call uncertain. The CDR3 is made up of 14 amino acids. Germline V gives CDR1 LGHNA, CDR2 YSLEER. V was trimmed by 0 bases and J by 4 bases, leaving 6 bases between them. Written as DNA, the CDR3 is TGCGCCAGCAGCCAAGATAGAGTCACCGGGGAGCTGTTTTTT. This gives the protein CASSQDRVTGELFF.

This clone has just one count. The V gene is TRBV11-2, the J gene TRBJ1-1; D unresolved. This CDR3 comprises 13 residues. The ends were cut back, 1 base at V and 6 bases at J, with 9 bases in the middle. Germline V gives CDR1 SGHAT, CDR2 FQNNGV. The CDR3 loop reads CASSLGVVAEAFF. DNA of the CDR3: TGTGCCAGCAGCTTAGGGGTTGTGGCTGAAGCTTTCTTT.

J is TRBJ1-1 and V is TRBV29-1; 8 nucleotides agree with TRBD1. Unmatched junction bases numbered 8, after V lost 7 bases and J lost 10 bases. CDR1 and CDR2 (germline): SQVTM, ANQGSEA. The length of the CDR3 is 11 residues. CDR3 protein: CSGRTGMVAFF. CDR3 DNA: TGCAGCGGAAGGACAGGGATGGTAGCTTTCTTT.

The chain carries TRBV7-8 and TRBJ1-4, with D perhaps matching TRBD1 (5 bases). The CDR3 has 14 residues. Trimming removed 6 bases at V and 7 bases at J, with 15 bases between. Germline V gives CDR1 SGHVS, CDR2 FQNEAQ. CDR3 amino acids: CASSHQGGGEKLFF. CDR3 bases: TGTGCCAGCAGTCACCAGGGTGGAGGTGAAAAACTGTTTTTT.

The chain is built from TRBV7-9 and TRBJ2-2; unclear D gene. The CDR3 is 13 amino acids. Germline loops: CDR1 SEHNR, CDR2 FQNEAQ (reference sequence). V lost 6 bases, J lost 7 bases, and 12 bases lay in between. CDR3 nucleotide sequence: TGTGCCAGCAGTAAAGAAAGGGTCGGGGAGCTGTTTTTT. This sequence encodes CASSKERVGELFF.

This rearrangement joins TRBV28 to TRBJ1-6; D might be TRBD1 (5 bases). This CDR3 contains 15 residues. Germline CDR1 MDHEN, CDR2 SYDVKM. V lost 7 bases and J lost 6, with 16 bases in between. CDR3 in amino acids: CASTGGARGNSPLHF. The CDR3 region has the DNA TGTGCCAGCACCGGCGGGGCCCGAGGTAATTCACCCCTCCACTTT. The whole variable domain, filled in from reference TRBV28 and TRBJ1-6, reads DVKVTQSSRYLVKRTGEKVFLECVQDMDHENMFWYRQDPGLGLRLIYFSYDVKMKEKGDIPEGYSVSREKKERFSLILESASTNQTSMYLCASTGGARGNSPLHFGNGTRLTVT.

The chain links TRBV9 to TRBJ2-2; D is unresolved. This CDR3 comprises 14 residues. Trimming stripped 0 bases from V and 1 base from J, with 4 bases between. The germline V gene encodes CDR1 SGDLS and CDR2 YYNGEE. CDR3: CASSVELNTGELFF. The CDR3 DNA follows: TGTGCCAGCAGCGTAGAGTTGAACACCGGGGAGCTGTTTTTT.